Listed below are T cell receptor beta chains from one sample, sequenced in a study of blood T cell repertoires in COVID-19. Repertoires were generated with immunoSEQ multiplex PCR, while TCRdb's copy carries only in-frame clones and drops some. Among 160,000 or so clones listed, about 77% were seen once. The sequenced material came from peripheral blood. All receptors come from an elderly woman with acute or convalescent COVID-19. The CDR3 runs from the conserved cysteine through the conserved F or W. D genes are given only for firm matches. Only part of the rows carry a size: once, few, many, or a class if the clone is expanded.

J gene | D gene | clone size | V gene | CDR3 protein | CDR3 DNA
TRBJ1-1 | NA | NA | TRBV12-3/TRBV12-4 | CASSFFDTEAFF | TGTGCCAGCAGTTTCTTTGACACTGAAGCTTTCTTT
TRBJ1-3 | NA | NA | TRBV19 | CASSLLAGAGNTIYF | TGTGCCAGTAGTCTCCTAGCGGGAGCCGGAAACACCATATATTTT
TRBJ2-2 | NA | NA | TRBV10-2 | CATQGVNSRWPTGELFF | TGCGCCACCCAAGGGGTCAACTCCCGGTGGCCCACCGGGGAGCTGTTTTTT
TRBJ2-1 | NA | NA | TRBV6-2/TRBV6-3 | CASSYLLDSHTQFF | TGTGCCAGCAGTTACCTGCTCGACTCCCATACCCAGTTCTTC
TRBJ2-7 | NA | NA | TRBV20-1 | CSASSASRGSYEQYF | TGCAGTGCTAGTTCGGCTTCAAGAGGCTCCTACGAGCAGTACTTC
TRBJ1-1 | NA | NA | TRBV6-5 | CASSYSTGTEAFF | TGTGCCAGCAGTTACTCAACGGGTACTGAAGCTTTCTTT
TRBJ1-4 | NA | NA | TRBV21-1 | CASSVGTGRRTNEKLFF | TGTGCCAGCAGCGTAGGGACAGGGAGGAGAACTAATGAAAAACTGTTTTTT
TRBJ1-4 | NA | NA | TRBV27 | CASRFEGPATNEKLFF | TGTGCCAGCAGGTTTGAGGGCCCAGCAACTAATGAAAAACTGTTTTTT
TRBJ1-1 | NA | NA | TRBV6-6 | CASSTSRNTEAFF | TGTGCCAGCAGCACATCACGGAACACTGAAGCTTTCTTT
TRBJ2-3 | NA | NA | TRBV2 | CASTLTGRGTDTQYF | TGTGCCAGCACCTTGACAGGAAGGGGCACAGATACGCAGTATTTT
TRBJ2-6 | TRBD2 | NA | TRBV4-2 | CASSQSGGASGANVLTF | TGTGCCAGCAGCCAAAGCGGGGGGGCCTCTGGGGCCAACGTCCTGACTTTC
TRBJ2-7 | NA | NA | TRBV28 | CASSLSQGSYEQYF | TGTGCCAGCAGCCTTTCACAGGGCTCCTACGAGCAGTACTTC
TRBJ2-5 | NA | NA | TRBV20-1 | CSAGSAGSQYF | TGCAGTGCTGGGAGTGCGGGATCCCAGTACTTC
TRBJ2-7 | NA | NA | TRBV19 | CASTSPTRGEQYF | TGTGCCAGTACCTCCCCGACTAGGGGCGAGCAGTACTTC
TRBJ2-7 | NA | NA | TRBV24-1 | CATSDLTGYEQYF | TGTGCCACCAGTGATTTAACGGGTTACGAGCAGTACTTC
TRBJ2-7 | NA | NA | TRBV12-3/TRBV12-4 | CASAGQNYEQYF | TGTGCCAGCGCGGGACAGAACTACGAGCAGTACTTC
TRBJ1-1 | NA | NA | TRBV7-9 | CASSLGSLNTEAFF | TGTGCCAGCAGCCTAGGCAGTTTGAACACTGAAGCTTTCTTT
TRBJ1-1 | NA | NA | TRBV5-1 | CASSRGTEAFF | TGCGCCAGCAGTAGGGGCACTGAAGCTTTCTTT
TRBJ2-1 | NA | NA | TRBV30 | CAWSSQGGFYNEQFF | TGTGCCTGGAGTTCGCAAGGGGGTTTCTACAATGAGCAGTTCTTC
TRBJ2-5 | NA | NA | TRBV19 | CASSIGLRGEQETQYF | TGTGCCAGTAGTATAGGTCTCAGGGGGGAACAAGAGACCCAGTACTTC
TRBJ1-1 | NA | few | TRBV4-1 | CASSQEGGGLAEAFF | TGCGCCAGCAGCCAAGAGGGCGGAGGGTTAGCTGAAGCTTTCTTT
TRBJ1-5 | NA | NA | TRBV5-1 | CASSLDSQKPQHF | TGCGCCAGCAGCTTGGATAGCCAGAAGCCCCAGCATTTT
TRBJ1-2 | NA | NA | TRBV10-2 | CASSTLGGAQGYTF | TGCGCCAGCAGCACCCTCGGGGGGGCGCAGGGCTACACCTTC
TRBJ1-2 | TRBD1 | NA | TRBV7-2 | CASSSGQVYGYTF | TGTGCCAGCAGCTCAGGACAGGTCTATGGCTACACCTTC
TRBJ1-4 | TRBD1 | NA | TRBV18 | CASSPQMGQGTEKLFF | TGTGCCAGCTCACCCCAGATGGGACAGGGGACTGAAAAACTGTTTTTT
TRBJ1-5 | NA | NA | TRBV6-6 | CASSYLSGAQHF | TGTGCCAGCAGTTATTTGTCCGGGGCCCAGCATTTT
TRBJ2-3 | TRBD2 | NA | TRBV3-1/TRBV3-2 | CASRTSGADTQYF | TGTGCCAGCAGGACTAGCGGTGCAGATACGCAGTATTTT